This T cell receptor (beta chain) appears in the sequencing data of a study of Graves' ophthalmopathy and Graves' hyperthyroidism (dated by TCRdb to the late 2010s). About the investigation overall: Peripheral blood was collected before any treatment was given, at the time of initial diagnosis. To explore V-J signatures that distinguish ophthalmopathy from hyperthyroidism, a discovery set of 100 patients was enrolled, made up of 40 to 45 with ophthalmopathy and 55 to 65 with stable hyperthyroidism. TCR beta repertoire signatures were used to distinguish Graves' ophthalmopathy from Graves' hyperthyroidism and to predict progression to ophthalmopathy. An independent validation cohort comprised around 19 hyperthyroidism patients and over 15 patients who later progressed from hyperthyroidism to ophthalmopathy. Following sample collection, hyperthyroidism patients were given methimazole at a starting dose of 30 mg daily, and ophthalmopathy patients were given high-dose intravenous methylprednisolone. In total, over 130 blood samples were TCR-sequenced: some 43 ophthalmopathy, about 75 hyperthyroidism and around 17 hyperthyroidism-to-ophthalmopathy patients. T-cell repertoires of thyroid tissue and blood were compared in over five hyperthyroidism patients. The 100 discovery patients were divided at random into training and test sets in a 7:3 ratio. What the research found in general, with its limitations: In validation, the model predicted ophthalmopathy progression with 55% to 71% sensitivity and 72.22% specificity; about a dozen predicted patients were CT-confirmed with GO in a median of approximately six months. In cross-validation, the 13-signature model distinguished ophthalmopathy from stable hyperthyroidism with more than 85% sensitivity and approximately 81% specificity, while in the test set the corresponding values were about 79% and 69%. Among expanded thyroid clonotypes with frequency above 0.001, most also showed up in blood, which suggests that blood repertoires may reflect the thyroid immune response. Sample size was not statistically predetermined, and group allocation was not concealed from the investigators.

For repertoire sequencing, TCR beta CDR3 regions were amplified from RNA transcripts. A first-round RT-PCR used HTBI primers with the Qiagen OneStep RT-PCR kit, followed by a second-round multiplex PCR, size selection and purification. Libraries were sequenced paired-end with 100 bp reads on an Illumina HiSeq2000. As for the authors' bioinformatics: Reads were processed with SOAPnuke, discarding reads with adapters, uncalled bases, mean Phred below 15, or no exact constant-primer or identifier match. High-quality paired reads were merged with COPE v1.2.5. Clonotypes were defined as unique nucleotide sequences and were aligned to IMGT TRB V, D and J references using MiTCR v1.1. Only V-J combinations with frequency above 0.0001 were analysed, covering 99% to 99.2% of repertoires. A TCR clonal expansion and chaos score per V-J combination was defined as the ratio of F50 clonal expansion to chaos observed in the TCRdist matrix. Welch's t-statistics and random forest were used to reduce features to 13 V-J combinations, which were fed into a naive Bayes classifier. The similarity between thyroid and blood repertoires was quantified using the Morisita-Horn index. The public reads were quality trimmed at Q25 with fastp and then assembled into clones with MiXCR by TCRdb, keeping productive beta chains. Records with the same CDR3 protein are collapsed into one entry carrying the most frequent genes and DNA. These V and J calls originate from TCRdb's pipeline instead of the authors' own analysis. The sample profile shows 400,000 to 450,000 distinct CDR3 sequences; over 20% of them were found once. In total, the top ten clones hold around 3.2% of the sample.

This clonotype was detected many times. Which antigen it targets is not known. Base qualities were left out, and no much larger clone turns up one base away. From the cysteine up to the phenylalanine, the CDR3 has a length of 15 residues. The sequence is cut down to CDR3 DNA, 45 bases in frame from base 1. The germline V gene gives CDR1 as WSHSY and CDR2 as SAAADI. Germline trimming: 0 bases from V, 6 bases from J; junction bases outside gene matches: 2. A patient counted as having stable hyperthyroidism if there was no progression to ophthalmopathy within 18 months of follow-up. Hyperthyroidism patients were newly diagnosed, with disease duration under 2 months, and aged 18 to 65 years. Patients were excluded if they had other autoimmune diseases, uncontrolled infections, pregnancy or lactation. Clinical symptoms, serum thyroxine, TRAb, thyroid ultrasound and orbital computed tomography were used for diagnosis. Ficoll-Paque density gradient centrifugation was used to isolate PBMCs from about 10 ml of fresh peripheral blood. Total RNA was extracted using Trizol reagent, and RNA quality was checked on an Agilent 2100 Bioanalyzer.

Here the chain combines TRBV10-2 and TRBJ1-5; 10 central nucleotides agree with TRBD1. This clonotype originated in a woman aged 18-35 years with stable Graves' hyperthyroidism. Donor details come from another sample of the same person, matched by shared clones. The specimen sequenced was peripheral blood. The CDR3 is CASSESDRGLQPQHF. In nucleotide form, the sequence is TGCGCCAGCAGTGAGTCAGACAGGGGGCTTCAGCCCCAGCATTTT.